This T cell receptor beta chain was retrieved from a study of cytomegalovirus exposure and HLA in healthy donors. The PCR used 60 Vbeta and 13 Jbeta primers. Generated by immunoSEQ multiplex PCR, the TCRdb table keeps only in-frame clones and is missing some. The profile shows 120,000 to 150,000 clones, 75% to 80% of them singletons. The CDR3 runs to 17 residues. CDR1 SGHKS and CDR2 YYEKEE come from the germline V gene (reference sequence). The V and J ends lost 0 bases and 6 bases, in that order; junction bases with no gene match: 10. The study's findings and limits: According to an earlier analysis, most TCR beta V segments yielded productive rearrangements about 90% or about 30% of the time. Using a false discovery rate of 0.05, a later analysis showed that roughly 16,000 TCR beta sequences were associated with HLA alleles. Later, an analysis showed that TCR beta chains associated with HLA were more clonally expanded than others that were equally common.

About this clone itself: No antigen is known for it.

The sequenced sample consisted of PBMCs. The chain employs TRBV5-5 and TRBJ2-3; 10 bases agree with TRBD2. The origin of this receptor is a woman aged 40 to 50 in good health and CMV-seropositive. CDR3 in amino acids: CASSLGLAGVGRDTQYF. The CDR3 DNA is TGTGCCAGCAGCTTGGGGCTAGCGGGAGTTGGAAGGGATACGCAGTATTTT.